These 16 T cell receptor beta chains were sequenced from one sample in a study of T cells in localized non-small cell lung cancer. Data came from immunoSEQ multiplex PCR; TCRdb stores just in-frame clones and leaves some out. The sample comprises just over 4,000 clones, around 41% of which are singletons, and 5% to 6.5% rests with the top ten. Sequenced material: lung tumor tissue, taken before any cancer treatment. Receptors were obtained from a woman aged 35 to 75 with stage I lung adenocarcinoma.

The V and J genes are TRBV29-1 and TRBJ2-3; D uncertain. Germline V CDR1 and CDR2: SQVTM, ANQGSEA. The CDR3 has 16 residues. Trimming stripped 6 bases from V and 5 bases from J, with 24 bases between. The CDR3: CSVKAGRSRFRDTQYF. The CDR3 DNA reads TGCAGCGTGAAAGCCGGGCGCTCTCGATTCAGAGATACGCAGTATTTT.

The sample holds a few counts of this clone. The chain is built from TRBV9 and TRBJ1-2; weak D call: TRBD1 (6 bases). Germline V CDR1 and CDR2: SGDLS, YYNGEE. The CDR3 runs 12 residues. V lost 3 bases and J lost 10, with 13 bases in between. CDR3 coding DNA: TGTGCCAGCAGCGAAAACAGGGATCACTACACCTTC. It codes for CASSENRDHYTF.

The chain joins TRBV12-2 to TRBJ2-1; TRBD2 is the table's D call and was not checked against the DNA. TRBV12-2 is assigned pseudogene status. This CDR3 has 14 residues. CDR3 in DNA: TGTGCCACCGAACAGCGGACCTCCTACAATGAGCAGTTCTTC. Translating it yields CATEQRTSYNEQFF.

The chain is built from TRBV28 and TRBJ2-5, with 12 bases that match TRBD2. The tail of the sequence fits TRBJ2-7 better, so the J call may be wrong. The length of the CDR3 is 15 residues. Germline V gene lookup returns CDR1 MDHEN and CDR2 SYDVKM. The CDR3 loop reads CAILTSGRPPREQYF. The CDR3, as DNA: TGTGCCATTCTAACTAGCGGGAGGCCCCCACGCGAGCAGTACTTC.

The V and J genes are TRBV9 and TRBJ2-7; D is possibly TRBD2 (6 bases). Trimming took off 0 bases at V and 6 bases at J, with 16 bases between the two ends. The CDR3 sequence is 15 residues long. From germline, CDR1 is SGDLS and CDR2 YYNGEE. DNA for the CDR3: TGTGCCAGCAGCGTAGGGGGGGACCCCGAGGGCGAGCAGTACTTC. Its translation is CASSVGGDPEGEQYF.

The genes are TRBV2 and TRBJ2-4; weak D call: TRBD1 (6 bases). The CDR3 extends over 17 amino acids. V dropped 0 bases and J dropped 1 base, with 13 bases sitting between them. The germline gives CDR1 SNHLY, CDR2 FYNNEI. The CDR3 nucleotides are TGTGCCAGCAGTGAAGCGCCTGACAGGCACGCCAAAAACATTCAGTACTTC. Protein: CASSEAPDRHAKNIQYF.

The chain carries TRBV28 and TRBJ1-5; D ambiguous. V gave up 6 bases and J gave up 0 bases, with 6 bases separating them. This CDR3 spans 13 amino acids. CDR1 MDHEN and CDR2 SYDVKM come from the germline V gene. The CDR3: CASSTYSNQPQHF. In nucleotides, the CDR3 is TGTGCCAGCAGCACATATAGCAATCAGCCCCAGCATTTT.

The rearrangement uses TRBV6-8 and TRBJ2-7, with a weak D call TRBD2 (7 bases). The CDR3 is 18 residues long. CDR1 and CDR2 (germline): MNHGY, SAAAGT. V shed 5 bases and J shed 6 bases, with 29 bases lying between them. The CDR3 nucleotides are TGTGCCAGCAGTGTGGTTATCCCGGGGGGCACCCTACGCGGCGAGCAGTACTTC. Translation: CASSVVIPGGTLRGEQYF.

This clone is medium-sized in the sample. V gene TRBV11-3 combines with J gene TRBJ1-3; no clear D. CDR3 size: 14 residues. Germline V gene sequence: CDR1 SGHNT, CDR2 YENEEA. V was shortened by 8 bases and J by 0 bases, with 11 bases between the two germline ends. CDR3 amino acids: CASARFFSGNTIYF. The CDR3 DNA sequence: TGTGCCAGCGCCAGGTTCTTCTCTGGAAACACCATATATTTT.

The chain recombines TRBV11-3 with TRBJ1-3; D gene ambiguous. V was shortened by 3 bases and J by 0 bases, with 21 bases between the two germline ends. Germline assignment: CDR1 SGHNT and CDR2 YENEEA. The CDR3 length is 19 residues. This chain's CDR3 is CASSLDLGWRSLSGNTIYF. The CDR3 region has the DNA TGTGCCAGCAGCTTGGATTTAGGTTGGCGGTCTCTCTCTGGAAACACCATATATTTT.

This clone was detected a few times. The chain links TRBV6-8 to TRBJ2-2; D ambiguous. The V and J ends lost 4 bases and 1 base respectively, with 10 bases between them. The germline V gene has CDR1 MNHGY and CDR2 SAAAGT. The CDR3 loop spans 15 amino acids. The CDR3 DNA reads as TGTGCCAGCAGTTCGACCGTAGAGAACACCGGGGAGCTGTTTTTT. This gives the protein CASSSTVENTGELFF.

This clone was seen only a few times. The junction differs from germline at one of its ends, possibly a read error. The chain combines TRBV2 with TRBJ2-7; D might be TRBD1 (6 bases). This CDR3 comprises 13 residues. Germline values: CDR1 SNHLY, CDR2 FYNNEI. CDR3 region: CASVFQGIYQQYF. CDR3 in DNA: TGTGCCAGCGTATTTCAGGGGATCTACCAGCAGTACTTC.

In DNA form, the CDR3 reads TGTGCCAGTAGTCCCGGGGCAGGGCCCTACGAGCAGTACTTC. Translating gives CASSPGAGPYEQYF. The chain carries TRBV19 and TRBJ2-7, with D possibly being TRBD1 or TRBD2 (5 bases each). Trimming stripped 5 bases from V and 2 bases from J, with 13 bases between. This CDR3 comprises 14 residues. CDR1 LNHDA and CDR2 SQIVND come from the germline V gene (reference sequence). Using reference TRBV19 and TRBJ2-7 for the parts outside the CDR3, the full variable domain is DGGITQSPKYLFRKEGQNVTLSCEQNLNHDAMYWYRQDPGQGLRLIYYSQIVNDFQKGDIAEGYSVSREKKESFPLTVTSAQKNPTAFYLCASSPGAGPYEQYFGPGTRLTVT.

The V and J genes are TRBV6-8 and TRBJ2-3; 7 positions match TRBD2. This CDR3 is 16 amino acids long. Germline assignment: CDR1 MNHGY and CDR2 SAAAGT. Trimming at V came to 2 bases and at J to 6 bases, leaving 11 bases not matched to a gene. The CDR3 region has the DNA TGTGCCAGCAGTTACGGGGGGGGGTACCGTCCGGATACGCAGTATTTT. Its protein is CASSYGGGYRPDTQYF.

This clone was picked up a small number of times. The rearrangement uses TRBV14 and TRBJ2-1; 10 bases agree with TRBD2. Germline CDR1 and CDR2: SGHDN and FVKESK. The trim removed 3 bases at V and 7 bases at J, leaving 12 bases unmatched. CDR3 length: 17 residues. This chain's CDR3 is CASSHRSAGGPGNEQFF. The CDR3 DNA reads TGTGCCAGCAGCCACAGGTCAGCGGGAGGGCCGGGGAATGAGCAGTTCTTC.

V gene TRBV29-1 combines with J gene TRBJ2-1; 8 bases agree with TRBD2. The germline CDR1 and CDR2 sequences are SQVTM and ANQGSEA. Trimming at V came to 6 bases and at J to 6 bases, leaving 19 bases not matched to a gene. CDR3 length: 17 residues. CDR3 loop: CSVGAKYTSGRTNEQFF. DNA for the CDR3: TGCAGCGTCGGAGCAAAGTATACTAGCGGCCGTACCAATGAGCAGTTCTTC.